Listed here is a single TCR beta chain. A few counts support this clone. This clone's antigen is unknown. Base quality data are lacking; no much larger clone is found one base away. There are 16 amino acids in the CDR3, from cysteine to phenylalanine inclusive. Only the CDR3 part of the read is kept: 48 bases, read in frame from the first base. Clipping removes 4 bases from V and 3 bases from J, with 8 as the unmatched junction base count. The germline V gene (reference sequence) supplies CDR1 SEHNR and CDR2 FQNEAQ. Using immunoSEQ, frozen genomic DNA was subjected to high-throughput TCRbeta CDR3 sequencing, a process that included PCR amplification, mapping, bias correction and internal controls. As for the original processing: Only productive rearrangements were retained, and each unique TCRbeta sequence was defined by its CDR3 nucleotide sequence together with its V and J gene. Donor-reactive sequences required at least 5-fold expansion in CFSE-low cells versus unstimulated pre-transplant cells and at least 0.01% frequency. Minimum frequency thresholds were set for each subject on the basis of the unstimulated sample with the lowest template count, so that a detection power of at least 90% was ensured. Jensen-Shannon divergence between the top 1000 TCRbeta sequences post- versus pre-transplant served as the measure of repertoire turnover. Changes in detection of donor-reactive sequences were tested with two-sided Fisher's exact tests. TCRdb limited this immuneACCESS table to in-frame rearrangements with V and J called. A share of clones is missing; checked studies link under half to unresolved V genes, and the rest is unexplained. That table gives V, J and clone size, and the DNA gave D and trimming. Recorded for this sample are approximately 5,800 clones; roughly 80% of them occurred a single time. Of the sample, roughly 36% is held by the ten largest clones.

The meaning of the sample's time point label: pre-transplant. Unstimulated PBMCs, after thawing, were stained for CD3, CD4 and CD8 and then FACS-sorted into CD3+CD4+ and CD3+CD8+ populations. Randomization to immunosuppression withdrawal applied to every one of the 8 studied subjects. The Qiagen DNeasy Blood and Tissue Kit was used for isolation of genomic DNA. The sample originates from a study of T cell clones after liver transplantation (dated by TCRdb to between 2017 and 2020). With respect to the entire study: ITN030ST, the source of the samples, was a randomized trial that attempted immunosuppression withdrawal within 2 years of liver transplantation. Donor-reactive T cell clones were identified using TCRbeta sequencing after a pre-transplant mixed lymphocyte reaction and were then followed in post-transplant blood. Third party-reactive TCRbeta sequences from pre-transplant MLRs were also identified as an antigen-independent comparator for donor-reactive sequences. Of the eight recipients, a few were HCV-positive, while the remaining recipients had been transplanted for non-autoimmune, non-viral indications. The subjects received no induction therapy and were kept on standard immunosuppression until randomization at 12-24 months post-transplant. Tolerance meant complete immunosuppression withdrawal for at least one year without liver enzymes rising beyond twice the upper limit of normal. Blood samples were collected pre-transplant, then pre-randomization ahead of withdrawal, and finally post-randomization once withdrawal had either been completed or failed. A cohort of 8 liver transplant recipients was studied, of whom 3 were classified as tolerant and 5 as non-tolerant. Results the study describes overall, beyond this receptor: Donor-reactive sequences decreased more than third party-reactive sequences, which suggests partial antigen-specific deletion that was not related to withdrawal success. Low numbers of available donor cells limited the measurable donor-reactive repertoire in two subjects. Because allograft tissue specimens were not available, migration of donor-reactive T cells into the graft, rather than deletion, may have occurred. A significant post-transplant decrease in circulating donor-reactive CD4 TCRbeta sequences was observed in most of the 8 subjects, irrespective of tolerance or HCV status. Once repertoire turnover was taken into account, donor-reactive detection showed a significant reduction for CD4 in 7 of 8 subjects and for CD8 in 8 of 8. The conclusions were preliminary, being limited by small, heterogeneous patient numbers and by non-standardized post-transplant time points.

This receptor was taken from a human donor who received a liver transplant. The chain was built from TRBV7-9 and TRBJ2-1, and 8 junction bases match TRBD2. The sequences come from CD8+ T cells from blood, collected before liver transplant. This receptor carries the CDR3 CASSSTTSVYYNEQFF. The DNA reads as follows: TGTGCCAGCAGCTCAACGACTAGCGTTTACTACAATGAGCAGTTCTTC.